The 24 T cell receptor beta chains below were found in one sample sequenced in a study of identical twins. Via MiXCR, TCRdb re-called the 5' RACE reads, giving one row per CDR3 protein. The sample comprises approximately 240,000 distinct CDR3 sequences, over 12% of which are singletons, and approximately 8.8% rests with the top ten. The sequenced sample was memory (CD45RO+) T cells sorted from blood. Receptors were obtained from a woman aged 18-29 years in good health.

The chain links TRBV20-1 to TRBJ1-5; 7 nucleotides line up with TRBD1. There are 13 residues in the CDR3. CDR1 and CDR2 from the germline V gene are DFQATT and SNEGSKA (reference sequence). Unmatched junction bases numbered 4, after V lost 3 bases and J lost 5 bases. CDR3 residues: CSASSGQDQPQHF. The DNA of the CDR3 is TGCAGTGCTAGCTCTGGACAGGATCAGCCCCAGCATTTT.

J is TRBJ2-3 and V is TRBV29-1, with TRBD1 matching over 9 bases. Germline values: CDR1 SQVTM, CDR2 ANQGSEA. The CDR3 runs to 13 residues. Trimming cost V 6 bases and J 3 bases; bases outside gene matches: 4. CDR3 amino acids: CSVRGQGTDTQYF. The CDR3 bases are TGCAGCGTCCGCGGACAGGGGACAGATACGCAGTATTTT.

CDR3 protein: CASSYSSREQYF. CDR3 nucleotides: TGTGCCAGCAGTTACTCGTCAAGGGAGCAGTACTTC. The rearrangement uses TRBV6-2 or TRBV6-3 and TRBJ2-7, with D hard to call. CDR3 length equals 12 residues. V was cut by 0 bases and J by 7 bases, with 7 bases left in between. CDR1 is MNHEY, CDR2 SVGEGT, per germline.

The chain combines TRBV5-5 with TRBJ2-7; a weak D match, TRBD1 (5 bases). The length of the CDR3 is 16 residues. Germline CDR1 and CDR2: SGHKS and YYEKEE (reference sequence). V was cut by 0 bases and J by 2 bases, with 15 bases left in between. CDR3: CASSLALRQGTYEQYF. CDR3 DNA sequence: TGTGCCAGCAGCTTGGCGTTGCGGCAGGGTACCTACGAGCAGTACTTC.

The chain is built from TRBV21-1 and TRBJ2-1; TRBD2 was called by the table and not checked on the DNA. TRBV21-1 is described as a pseudogene. The CDR3 loop spans 14 amino acids. CDR3 in DNA: TGTGCCAGCAGCAGAACTAGCGGGAGATATGAGCAGTTCTTC. This gives the protein CASSRTSGRYEQFF.

A few counts support this clonotype. This chain connects TRBV14 to TRBJ1-2, with D unresolved. Germline V gives CDR1 SGHDN, CDR2 FVKESK. The V and J ends lost 3 bases and 4 bases respectively, with 12 bases between them. The CDR3 loop spans 14 amino acids. The CDR3 reads CASSQNSGGYGYTF. CDR3 bases: TGTGCCAGCAGCCAGAACTCCGGAGGCTATGGCTACACCTTC.

This chain connects TRBV28 to TRBJ2-3, with 10 positions matching TRBD2. After removal of 8 bases from V and 7 bases from J, the junction contained 3 bases not matched to a gene. Per germline, CDR1 MDHEN and CDR2 SYDVKM. The CDR3 loop spans 12 amino acids. The CDR3 DNA reads as TGTGCCAGCGAGCGGGGGGGGAATACGCAGTATTTT. Encoded protein: CASERGGNTQYF.

This sequence joins TRBV20-1 and TRBJ2-1; possible D gene TRBD2, 5 bases. V lost 1 base and J 1 base, leaving 11 bases between the germline ends. The CDR3 extends over 15 amino acids. CDR1 is DFQATT and CDR2 is SNEGSKA in the germline V gene (reference sequence). The CDR3, as DNA: TGCAGTGCTAGAGCCTTACAGCGGTCCTACAATGAGCAGTTCTTC. Its translation: CSARALQRSYNEQFF.

The chain uses TRBV10-3 and TRBJ1-2, with D perhaps matching TRBD1 (5 bases). Trimming pared 5 bases from V and 4 bases from J, leaving 11 bases between. Germline CDR1 is ENHRY and CDR2 is SYGVKD. The CDR3 totals 13 residues. CDR3: CAISTVQGYGYTF. As DNA, the CDR3 is TGTGCCATCAGTACAGTCCAGGGCTATGGCTACACCTTC.

The chain recombines TRBV18 with TRBJ2-5; D not resolved. V was trimmed by 3 bases and J by 2 bases, leaving 13 bases between them. The length of the CDR3 is 15 residues. CDR1 and CDR2 (germline): KGHSH, LQKENI. DNA for the CDR3: TGTGCCAGCTCACCTGCCCAGTTACTACAAGAGACCCAGTACTTC. Protein: CASSPAQLLQETQYF.

The chain has TRBV5-1 and TRBJ2-7; D uncertain. Germline V gene lookup returns CDR1 SGHRS and CDR2 YFSETQ. Trimming pared 0 bases from V and 2 bases from J, leaving 9 bases between. CDR3 size: 14 residues. The CDR3 coding sequence is TGCGCCAGCAGCTTGGACAACGGTCCCTACGAGCAGTACTTC. Amino acids: CASSLDNGPYEQYF.

This clonotype was counted between two and nine times. The chain recombines TRBV15 with TRBJ1-1; D is perhaps TRBD1 (5 bases). CDR1 is LNHNV and CDR2 is YYDKDF in the germline V gene (reference sequence). The CDR3 covers 15 residues. V lost 3 bases and J lost 0, with 11 bases in between. DNA of the CDR3: TGTGCCACCAGCAGGACAGCAGCCATGAACACTGAAGCTTTCTTT. It codes for CATSRTAAMNTEAFF.

This clonotype was counted ten times or more. The V gene is TRBV21-1, the J gene TRBJ2-7; the table gives TRBD2 as D, unverified against the DNA. TRBV21-1 is designated a pseudogene. This CDR3 has 15 residues. The CDR3 loop is CASSGPPDRFYEQYF. CDR3 DNA: TGTGCCAGCAGCGGCCCTCCGGACAGATTCTACGAGCAGTACTTC.

The V call is TRBV20-1, the J call TRBJ2-5; 13 bases fit TRBD2. V trimming: 6 bases; J trimming: 5 bases; junction bases outside the gene matches: 9. This CDR3 spans 15 amino acids. Germline V gene lookup returns CDR1 DFQATT and CDR2 SNEGSKA (reference sequence). CDR3 sequence (DNA): TGCAGTGCCACGCAGGGACTAGCGGGGTTTGAGACCCAGTACTTC. It specifies CSATQGLAGFETQYF.

The chain carries TRBV6-1 and TRBJ2-3; 11 nucleotides agree with TRBD2. The CDR3 sequence is 15 residues long. The trim removed 6 bases at V and 2 bases at J, leaving 4 bases unmatched. CDR1 and CDR2 (germline): MNHNS, SASEGT. The CDR3 spells CASRLAGGPTDTQYF. DNA of the CDR3: TGTGCCAGCAGGCTAGCGGGGGGCCCCACAGATACGCAGTATTTT.

This clonotype was detected ten times or more. The chain links TRBV6-5 to TRBJ2-5; TRBD2 agrees at 11 bases. The CDR3 spans 16 residues. V trimming: 0 bases; J trimming: 2 bases; junction bases outside the gene matches: 2. Germline assignment: CDR1 MNHEY and CDR2 SVGAGI. CDR3 in DNA: TGTGCCAGCAGTTACTCGTTAGCGGGGGGGCAAGAGACCCAGTACTTC. It translates to CASSYSLAGGQETQYF.

The chain employs TRBV20-1 and TRBJ2-5, with D perhaps TRBD1 (6 bases). Germline assignment: CDR1 DFQATT and CDR2 SNEGSKA (reference sequence). The CDR3 is 13 amino acids. V was trimmed by 6 bases and J by 5 bases, leaving 16 bases between them. CDR3 DNA: TGCAGTGCACAACAGGGCGTAAGGGAGACCCAGTACTTC. Translated, it gives CSAQQGVRETQYF.

The chain employs TRBV19 and TRBJ2-5, with D unresolved. The V end was cut by 3 bases, the J end by 5 bases, with 10 bases between. The length of the CDR3 is 13 residues. Per germline, CDR1 LNHDA and CDR2 SQIVND (reference sequence). The CDR3 loop is CASSIKMSETQYF. The CDR3 bases are TGTGCCAGTAGTATTAAGATGTCGGAGACCCAGTACTTC.

This chain joins TRBV9 and TRBJ1-1, with D tentatively TRBD1 (6 bases). V lost 3 bases and J lost 3, with 15 bases in between. The CDR3 covers 15 residues. Germline lookup yields CDR1 SGDLS and CDR2 YYNGEE. CDR3 sequence reads: CASSDSIRGDTEAFF. DNA for the CDR3: TGTGCCAGCAGCGATTCAATCAGGGGAGACACTGAAGCTTTCTTT.

The chain links TRBV20-1 to TRBJ2-5; a possible D gene is TRBD2 (6 bases). Germline values: CDR1 DFQATT, CDR2 SNEGSKA (reference sequence). The length of the CDR3 is 15 residues. Trimming stripped 4 bases from V and 5 bases from J, with 20 bases between. DNA of the CDR3: TGCAGTGCTAAGCCCGCGGGAAGCTATGGGGAGACCCAGTACTTC. Amino acids: CSAKPAGSYGETQYF.

This clonotype occurred a few times. The chain carries TRBV10-1 and TRBJ2-2; D is unresolved. Between the trimmed V and J ends, which lost 3 bases and 6 bases, there was a span of 8 bases. The germline gives CDR1 WNHNN, CDR2 SYGVQD (reference sequence). This CDR3 has 13 residues. CDR3 sequence: CASSEVLAGELFF. The CDR3 DNA follows: TGCGCCAGCAGTGAAGTTCTAGCCGGGGAGCTGTTTTTT.

The table lists this clonotype with many counts. The V and J genes are TRBV20-1 and TRBJ2-7, with a weak D call TRBD2 (6 bases). The CDR3 has 13 residues. Per the germline V gene, CDR1 is DFQATT and CDR2 is SNEGSKA (reference sequence). V dropped 3 bases and J dropped 4 bases, with 13 bases sitting between them. As DNA, the CDR3 is TGCAGTGCTAGCTCGCGGGAACCTTACGAGCAGTACTTC. It is translated as CSASSREPYEQYF.

Here the CDR3 DNA reads TGTGCCAGCAGCTTCCGCGGGGGCCACGAGCAGTACTTC. This codes for CASSFRGGHEQYF. The chain combines TRBV7-2 with TRBJ2-7, with D perhaps TRBD2 (7 bases). Germline CDR1 and CDR2: SGHTA and FQGNSA. V dropped 3 bases and J dropped 5 bases, with 11 bases sitting between them. This CDR3 comprises 13 residues. Full variable domain (remainder filled in from reference TRBV7-2 and TRBJ2-7): GAGVSQSPSNKVTEKGKDVELRCDPISGHTALYWYRQSLGQGLEFLIYFQGNSAPDKSGLPSDRFSAERTGGSVSTLTIQRTQQEDSAVYLCASSFRGGHEQYFGPGTRLTVT.

This clonotype was found many times. V is TRBV29-1 and J is TRBJ1-1; D gene unclear. Trimming pared 5 bases from V and 0 bases from J, leaving 4 bases between. The V gene's germline CDR1 is SQVTM and CDR2 ANQGSEA. The CDR3 is 11 amino acids. The CDR3 DNA is TGCAGCGTTAGTGTGAACACTGAAGCTTTCTTT. Its translation: CSVSVNTEAFF.